The 21 T cell receptor beta chains below all came from one sample that was sequenced in a study of blood T cell repertoires in COVID-19. Assay: immunoSEQ multiplex PCR; the TCRdb copy retains only in-frame clones and omits some. This sample yields 60,000 to 75,000 clones, of which around 87% are seen a single time; 6.6% belongs to the top ten. Sequencing was done on a sample of peripheral blood. These receptors came from a man in his sixties with acute or convalescent COVID-19.

The chain recombines TRBV4-3 with TRBJ1-1, with D uncertain. This CDR3 comprises 14 residues. V was shortened by 2 bases and J by 4 bases, with 11 bases between the two germline ends. The germline V gene has CDR1 LGHNA and CDR2 YSLEER. The CDR3, as DNA: TGCGCCAGCAGCCAACAGGCTATTGGCACTGAAGCTTTCTTT. This translates into CASSQQAIGTEAFF.

The chain combines TRBV11-2 with TRBJ2-4, with D hard to call. CDR1 and CDR2 from the germline V gene are SGHAT and FQNNGV. V was shortened by 5 bases and J by 6 bases, with 20 bases between the two germline ends. The CDR3 length is 16 residues. CDR3 region: CASSRTPPGFGNIQYF. DNA for the CDR3: TGTGCCAGCAGCCGTACGCCTCCCGGGTTCGGAAACATTCAGTACTTC.

The chain carries TRBV5-1 and TRBJ2-7; 7 nucleotides agree with TRBD1. Germline-derived CDR1 and CDR2 are SGHRS and YFSETQ. The CDR3 runs 13 residues. Trimming at V came to 3 bases and at J to 5 bases, leaving 5 bases not matched to a gene. For the CDR3, the DNA is TGCGCCAGCAGCTCCCCCGACAGGGACGAGCAGTACTTC. Its translation: CASSSPDRDEQYF.

This chain joins TRBV5-1 and TRBJ2-3, with D perhaps matching TRBD2 (6 bases). Trimming took off 0 bases at V and 1 base at J, with 9 bases between the two ends. The CDR3 spans 15 residues. Germline values: CDR1 SGHRS, CDR2 YFSETQ. The CDR3, as DNA: TGCGCCAGCAGCTTGGCACGCGGGGGCACAGATACGCAGTATTTT. It encodes CASSLARGGTDTQYF.

V and J are TRBV5-1 and TRBJ2-3, with TRBD1 matching over 7 bases. J gave up 3 bases and V 1 base, and 11 bases lay outside the gene matches. The CDR3 spans 17 residues. From germline, CDR1 is SGHRS and CDR2 YFSETQ. The chain's CDR3 is CASSLPGTEARTDTQYF. In DNA form, the CDR3 reads TGCGCCAGCAGCTTGCCCGGGACAGAGGCCCGGACAGATACGCAGTATTTT.

For the CDR3, the DNA is TGTGCCAGCTCCCCCCGGACAGGCCTTGAAAAACTGTTTTTT. Amino acid sequence: CASSPRTGLEKLFF. The chain is built from TRBV18 and TRBJ1-4, with 7 bases lining up with TRBD1. The CDR3 consists of 14 residues. The V and J ends lost 6 bases and 7 bases, in that order; junction bases with no gene match: 8. Germline V gene data show CDR1 as KGHSH and CDR2 as LQKENI. Based on the CDR3 plus reference TRBV18 and TRBJ1-4, the full variable domain is NAGVMQNPRHLVRRRGQEARLRCSPMKGHSHVYWYRQLPEEGLKFMVYLQKENIIDESGMPKERFSAEFPKEGPSILRIQQVVRGDSAAYFCASSPRTGLEKLFFGSGTQLSVL.

The V gene is TRBV30, the J gene TRBJ2-2, with TRBD2 matching 10 bases. Germline V CDR1 and CDR2: GTSNPN, SVGIG (reference sequence). J gave up 6 bases and V 2 bases, and 6 bases lay outside the gene matches. The CDR3 sequence is 15 residues long. CDR3 amino acids: CAWSQAGGPPGELFF. CDR3 bases: TGTGCCTGGAGTCAAGCGGGGGGGCCCCCCGGGGAGCTGTTTTTT.

V is TRBV7-8 and J is TRBJ1-2; a weak D match, TRBD1 (5 bases). CDR1 is SGHVS, CDR2 FQNEAQ, per germline. CDR3 length: 14 amino acids. Trimming took 3 bases from V and 2 from J, leaving 10 bases between them. The CDR3, as DNA: TGTGCCAGCAGCTTTTCGGACATGAACTATGGCTACACCTTC. Its protein is CASSFSDMNYGYTF.

The chain uses TRBV6-6 and TRBJ1-1; D is unresolved. This CDR3 has 15 residues. Trimming stripped 2 bases from V and 4 bases from J, with 14 bases between. The germline CDR1 and CDR2 sequences are MNHNY and SVGAGI (reference sequence). The CDR3 loop is CASSYPSLAPTEAFF. Here the CDR3 DNA reads TGTGCCAGCAGTTACCCGAGTCTAGCGCCCACTGAAGCTTTCTTT.

V usage is TRBV5-4 and J usage is TRBJ2-3, with TRBD1 as a possible D gene (7 bases). Looked up from germline, CDR1 is SGHNT and CDR2 is YYREEE (reference sequence). CDR3 length equals 16 residues. Trimming shortened V by 1 base and J by 0 bases, and 12 bases separated the two germline ends. The CDR3 loop reads CASSLMEGASTDTQYF. The CDR3 bases are TGTGCCAGCAGCTTGATGGAGGGGGCCAGCACAGATACGCAGTATTTT.

In this sample, this clone turned up a few times. This rearrangement joins TRBV13 to TRBJ2-2; 9 positions match TRBD1. This CDR3 spans 18 amino acids. CDR1 PRHDT and CDR2 FYEKMQ come from the germline V gene (reference sequence). V lost 0 bases to trimming and J lost 2 bases; unmatched junction nucleotides: 7. The CDR3 DNA sequence: TGTGCCAGCAGCTTAGGCGTAGGGACAGGGCTTAACACCGGGGAGCTGTTTTTT. It encodes CASSLGVGTGLNTGELFF.

This CDR3 reads CASKPTGLFTDTQYF. In DNA form, the CDR3 reads TGTGCCAGTAAGCCGACAGGGCTGTTCACAGATACGCAGTATTTT. This chain links TRBV19 with TRBJ2-3; 7 nucleotides align to TRBD1. This CDR3 has 15 amino acids. Germline V gene sequence: CDR1 LNHDA, CDR2 SQIVND (reference sequence). The junction had 9 bases not matched to a gene; V was cut back by 7 bases and J by 2 bases.

This clone was recorded only once. V and J are TRBV7-2 and TRBJ1-1; D gene uncertain. Germline V gene data show CDR1 as SGHTA and CDR2 as FQGNSA. The CDR3 sequence is 15 residues long. V gave up 7 bases and J gave up 3 bases, with 18 bases separating them. For the CDR3, the DNA is TGTGCCAGCACTTCGCGGGTAGGGATGTACACTGAAGCTTTCTTT. Its translation: CASTSRVGMYTEAFF.

The chain couples TRBV30 to TRBJ1-1; D is perhaps TRBD1 (5 bases). The CDR3 loop spans 11 amino acids. Germline V gene sequence: CDR1 GTSNPN, CDR2 SVGIG (reference sequence). Trimming cost V 3 bases and J 7 bases, with 9 bases left between them. CDR3 amino acids: CAWSSGFEAFF. CDR3 sequence (DNA): TGTGCCTGGAGCTCAGGGTTTGAAGCTTTCTTT.

The gene calls are TRBV6-5 and TRBJ1-1; 10 bases agree with TRBD1. In germline, CDR1 is MNHEY, CDR2 SVGAGI. The CDR3 sequence is 15 residues long. After removal of 0 bases from V and 4 bases from J, the junction contained 2 bases not matched to a gene. CDR3 amino acids: CASSYSTGGITEAFF. DNA for the CDR3: TGTGCCAGCAGTTACTCGACAGGGGGCATCACTGAAGCTTTCTTT.

This clone was seen more than once but under ten times. This sequence joins TRBV6-5 and TRBJ1-5; 8 nucleotides match TRBD1. After removal of 0 bases from V and 7 bases from J, the junction contained 5 bases not matched to a gene. This CDR3 region has 15 residues. CDR1 and CDR2 (germline): MNHEY, SVGAGI. The CDR3 nucleotides read TGTGCCAGCAGTTACTCGGACAGGGAGGACCAGCCCCAGCATTTT. The encoded protein is CASSYSDREDQPQHF.

This chain uses TRBV6-5 with TRBJ2-1; 8 bases line up with TRBD2. Looked up from germline, CDR1 is MNHEY and CDR2 is SVGAGI. V shed 4 bases, J shed 0 bases, and the junction held 5 bases outside the gene matches. The CDR3 sequence is 16 residues long. The CDR3 bases are TGTGCCAGCAGTTCTCTTCGGGGGGGCTCCTACAATGAGCAGTTCTTC. Its protein is CASSSLRGGSYNEQFF.

This clone was found a few times. The chain recombines TRBV4-3 with TRBJ1-2, with 7 bases identical to TRBD1. V lost 0 bases, J lost 3 bases, and 4 bases stayed unmatched. The germline V gene encodes CDR1 LGHNA and CDR2 YSLEER. The CDR3 is 15 amino acids. In DNA, the CDR3 is TGCGCCAGCAGCCAAGAAATAGGGGGCGACTATGGCTACACCTTC. Its protein is CASSQEIGGDYGYTF.

The V and J genes are TRBV5-6 and TRBJ2-3; 7 nucleotides match TRBD2. CDR1 is SGHDT and CDR2 is YYEEEE in the germline V gene. Losses at the gene ends were 4 bases for V and 4 bases for J; bases not matched to a gene: 12. The length of the CDR3 is 16 residues. The CDR3 loop reads CASSQTPVLAADTQYF. The DNA of the CDR3 is TGTGCCAGCAGCCAGACCCCAGTCCTAGCGGCAGATACGCAGTATTTT.

In this sample, this clone turned up a few times. The V call is TRBV9, the J call TRBJ2-6; D perhaps matches TRBD1 (6 bases). CDR1 and CDR2 (germline): SGDLS, YYNGEE. V shed 4 bases and J shed 0 bases, with 17 bases lying between them. The CDR3 consists of 18 residues. CDR3 nucleotides: TGTGCCAGCAGCTTTTCGACAGGCCCCCTCTCTGGGGCCAACGTCCTGACTTTC. Translation: CASSFSTGPLSGANVLTF. Supplemented by reference TRBV9 and TRBJ2-6, the full variable domain reads DSGVTQTPKHLITATGQRVTLRCSPRSGDLSVYWYQQSLDQGLQFLIQYYNGEERAKGNILERFSAQQFPDLHSELNLSSLELGDSALYFCASSFSTGPLSGANVLTFGAGSRLTVL.

The chain combines TRBV5-1 with TRBJ2-7, with D possibly matching TRBD1 (6 bases). This CDR3 region has 15 residues. Per germline, CDR1 SGHRS and CDR2 YFSETQ. Trimming removed 0 bases from V and 0 bases from J, with 10 bases in between. In DNA form, the CDR3 reads TGCGCCAGCAGCTTGGCAGGGGCTATCTCCTACGAGCAGTACTTC. Its translation: CASSLAGAISYEQYF.